The rows below give T cell receptor beta chains drawn from one sample of a study of radiotherapy plus CTLA-4 blockade in lung cancer. Produced via immunoSEQ multiplex PCR; TCRdb's table is partial and in-frame only. In the table there are 45,000 to 55,000 clones, roughly three quarters of which are singletons. Sequencing used peripheral blood, obtained from a patient treated with radiotherapy plus ipilimumab. The receptors originated from a human donor with non-small cell lung cancer who had a partial response to radiotherapy plus ipilimumab. Both conserved end residues are part of each CDR3. Fields, in order: D gene, clone size, J gene, V gene, CDR3 protein, CDR3 DNA. The D gene is left open where the match is weak. Clone size is stated in some rows and not others, as once, few, many or a class when expanded.

D: .
size: .
J: TRBJ2-5
V: TRBV5-4
CDR3: CASSLGTSVKGQSLQETQYF
DNA: TGTGCCAGCAGCTTAGGAACTAGCGTCAAAGGACAGTCCCTCCAAGAGACCCAGTACTTC

D: TRBD2
size: .
J: TRBJ2-2
V: TRBV6-1
CDR3: CASSRLAGGSGELFF
DNA: TGTGCCAGCAGCCGACTAGCGGGGGGTTCCGGGGAGCTGTTTTTT

D: .
size: .
J: TRBJ2-3
V: TRBV6-6
CDR3: CASSYHRPSTDTQYF
DNA: TGTGCCAGCAGTTATCACAGGCCTAGCACAGATACGCAGTATTTT

D: .
size: few
J: TRBJ2-7
V: TRBV4-1
CDR3: CASSQGRGGGEQYF
DNA: TGCGCCAGCAGCCAAGGCAGGGGTGGTGGCGAGCAGTACTTC

D: TRBD2
size: .
J: TRBJ2-3
V: TRBV5-1
CDR3: CASSLWTSERTDTQYF
DNA: TGCGCCAGCAGCTTGTGGACTAGCGAACGAACAGATACGCAGTATTTT

D: TRBD1
size: once
J: TRBJ2-1
V: TRBV27
CDR3: CASSLAPGQVNNEQFF
DNA: TGTGCCAGCAGTTTAGCCCCGGGACAGGTGAACAATGAGCAGTTCTTC

D: .
size: .
J: TRBJ1-2
V: TRBV5-1
CDR3: CASSLYPETNYGYTF
DNA: TGCGCCAGCAGCTTGTATCCGGAGACTAACTATGGCTACACCTTC

D: TRBD1
size: .
J: TRBJ1-1
V: TRBV19
CDR3: CASMGRRGLDTEAFF
DNA: TGTGCCAGTATGGGCCGTAGGGGGCTAGACACTGAAGCTTTCTTT

D: .
size: few
J: TRBJ2-5
V: TRBV25-1
CDR3: CASSETRFQETQYF
DNA: TGTGCCAGCAGTGAAACGCGGTTCCAAGAGACCCAGTACTTC

D: TRBD2
size: .
J: TRBJ2-2
V: TRBV5-1
CDR3: CASSYSRTSGGSSNTGELFF
DNA: TGCGCCAGCAGCTACTCTCGGACTAGCGGGGGGTCCTCGAACACCGGGGAGCTGTTTTTT

D: .
size: .
J: TRBJ1-2
V: TRBV19
CDR3: CASSMGGIDGYTF
DNA: TGTGCCAGTAGTATGGGAGGGATTGATGGCTACACCTTC

D: .
size: .
J: TRBJ1-1
V: TRBV5-1
CDR3: CASSLLEGRNTEAFF
DNA: TGCGCCAGCAGCTTGTTGGAGGGAAGGAACACTGAAGCTTTCTTT

D: .
size: once
J: TRBJ2-7
V: TRBV30
CDR3: CAWSLGRVDEQYF
DNA: TGTGCCTGGAGTCTTGGCAGGGTGGACGAGCAGTACTTC

D: TRBD1
size: .
J: TRBJ1-4
V: TRBV7-2
CDR3: CASSLFRGLNEKLFF
DNA: TGTGCCAGCAGCTTATTCAGGGGGCTAAATGAAAAACTGTTTTTT

D: .
size: .
J: TRBJ1-1
V: TRBV4-1
CDR3: CASTQGFWGNTEAFF
DNA: TGCGCCAGCACTCAGGGTTTCTGGGGCAACACTGAAGCTTTCTTT

D: .
size: .
J: TRBJ1-2
V: TRBV7-2
CDR3: CASSLGAGGGGYTF
DNA: TGTGCCAGCAGCTTAGGGGCAGGAGGCGGTGGCTACACCTTC

D: TRBD2
size: .
J: TRBJ2-1
V: TRBV7-2
CDR3: CASSLVPRGIYNEQFF
DNA: TGTGCCAGCAGCTTAGTCCCGCGGGGGATCTACAATGAGCAGTTCTTC

D: TRBD1
size: few
J: TRBJ2-4
V: TRBV4-3
CDR3: CASSPTRGTGGIQYF
DNA: TGCGCCAGCAGCCCCACACGAGGGACAGGGGGGATTCAGTACTTC

D: TRBD1
size: .
J: TRBJ1-5
V: TRBV28
CDR3: CASKPDRGYQPQHF
DNA: TGTGCCAGCAAACCGGACAGGGGGTATCAGCCCCAGCATTTT

D: TRBD1
size: .
J: TRBJ2-7
V: TRBV6-6
CDR3: CASISGTGGYEQYF
DNA: TGTGCCAGCATCTCCGGGACAGGGGGGTACGAGCAGTACTTC

D: TRBD2
size: few
J: TRBJ2-1
V: TRBV25-1
CDR3: CASSEGGGEYNEQFF
DNA: TGTGCCAGCAGTGAAGGCGGGGGGGAGTACAATGAGCAGTTCTTC

D: .
size: .
J: TRBJ2-7
V: TRBV28
CDR3: CASSFSRDPYEQYF
DNA: TGTGCCAGCAGTTTCAGCCGGGATCCCTACGAGCAGTACTTC

D: TRBD1
size: .
J: TRBJ2-3
V: TRBV7-2
CDR3: CASSAGQATDTQYF
DNA: TGTGCCAGCAGCGCCGGACAGGCCACAGATACGCAGTATTTT

D: .
size: .
J: TRBJ2-5
V: TRBV27
CDR3: CASSPPTQETQYF
DNA: TGTGCCAGCAGCCCCCCTACCCAAGAGACCCAGTACTTC

D: .
size: once
J: TRBJ2-1
V: TRBV11-2
CDR3: CASSYEGASSYNEQFF
DNA: TGTGCCAGCAGTTATGAAGGGGCGAGCTCCTACAATGAGCAGTTCTTC

D: TRBD1
size: .
J: TRBJ2-1
V: TRBV6-1
CDR3: CASTEVQGYDNEQFF
DNA: TGTGCCAGCACCGAGGTACAGGGGTACGACAATGAGCAGTTCTTC

D: TRBD1
size: .
J: TRBJ1-4
V: TRBV6-4
CDR3: CASSTEQGGKLFF
DNA: TGTGCCAGCAGTACTGAACAGGGGGGAAAACTGTTTTTT

D: .
size: .
J: TRBJ1-2
V: TRBV10-3
CDR3: CAISLDTENGYTF
DNA: TGTGCCATCAGTTTAGACACTGAGAATGGCTACACCTTC

D: .
size: .
J: TRBJ2-1
V: TRBV25-1
CDR3: CASSVGGASDEQFF
DNA: TGTGCCAGCAGTGTGGGGGGGGCCTCGGATGAGCAGTTCTTC

D: .
size: once
J: TRBJ2-7
V: TRBV7-2
CDR3: CASSSEGSYEQYF
DNA: TGTGCCAGCAGCTCAGAGGGCTCCTACGAGCAGTACTTC

D: .
size: once
J: TRBJ1-3
V: TRBV28
CDR3: CASRGPRQSYPGNTIYF
DNA: TGTGCCAGCAGGGGCCCCCGGCAGTCTTATCCCGGAAACACCATATATTTT

D: TRBD2
size: few
J: TRBJ2-7
V: TRBV5-1
CDR3: CASRDILAGEQYF
DNA: TGCGCCAGCAGGGACATCCTAGCGGGGGAGCAGTACTTC

D: .
size: .
J: TRBJ2-3
V: TRBV19
CDR3: CASSIALASDTQYF
DNA: TGTGCCAGTAGTATTGCCCTAGCGTCAGATACGCAGTATTTT

D: .
size: .
J: TRBJ1-1
V: TRBV11-2
CDR3: CASSLGLGREAFF
DNA: TGTGCCAGCAGCTTAGGTTTGGGCCGGGAAGCTTTCTTT

D: .
size: .
J: TRBJ2-2
V: TRBV7-9
CDR3: CASSYGTGNTGELFF
DNA: TGTGCCAGCAGCTACGGGACTGGGAACACCGGGGAGCTGTTTTTT

D: TRBD1
size: .
J: TRBJ1-6
V: TRBV6-6
CDR3: CASSYRGTASPLHF
DNA: TGTGCCAGCAGTTATCGTGGGACAGCTTCACCCCTCCACTTT

D: TRBD1
size: .
J: TRBJ1-1
V: TRBV29-1
CDR3: CSAQGEGVRTEAFF
DNA: TGCAGCGCACAGGGGGAGGGGGTGAGGACTGAAGCTTTCTTT